This entry lists 2 T cell receptor beta chains sequenced from one sample in a study of shared T cell receptors in the human thymus. Only in-frame clones appear in the TCRdb table, and some are missing; sequencing was by immunoSEQ multiplex PCR. The data show about 660,000 clones, about 90% seen once. These same data were also listed under a study on human thymus T cells.

Sequencing used thymocytes. The receptors here all came from a boy in the first two years of life with a congenital heart defect.

About this clone: Other DNA sequences in the sample encode the same CDR3. The V and J genes are TRBV6-5 and TRBJ2-7, with 10 bases aligning to TRBD1. CDR3 length: 16 amino acids. J lost 2 bases, V lost 0 bases, and 4 bases had no gene match. The germline gives CDR1 MNHEY, CDR2 SVGAGI. CDR3 residues: CASSYSRTGGAYEQYF. DNA for the CDR3: TGTGCCAGCAGTTACTCGCGGACAGGGGGGGCCTACGAGCAGTACTTC.

The CDR3 DNA reads as TGCGCCAGCAGCTTGGCCCTTACGGGTCGGGCGGGGGAACGTTCTGGGGCCAACGTCCTGACTTTC. Its protein is CASSLALTGRAGERSGANVLTF. The rearrangement joins TRBV5-1 to TRBJ2-6; 7 bases agree with TRBD2. V lost 0 bases to trimming and J lost 1 base; unmatched junction nucleotides: 19. Germline-derived CDR1 and CDR2 are SGHRS and YFSETQ. The CDR3 spans 22 residues. The whole variable domain, remainder taken from reference TRBV5-1 and TRBJ2-6, is KAGVTQTPRYLIKTRGQQVTLSCSPISGHRSVSWYQQTPGQGLQFLFEYFSETQRNKGNFPGRFSGRQFSNSRSEMNVSTLELGDSALYLCASSLALTGRAGERSGANVLTFGAGSRLTVL.